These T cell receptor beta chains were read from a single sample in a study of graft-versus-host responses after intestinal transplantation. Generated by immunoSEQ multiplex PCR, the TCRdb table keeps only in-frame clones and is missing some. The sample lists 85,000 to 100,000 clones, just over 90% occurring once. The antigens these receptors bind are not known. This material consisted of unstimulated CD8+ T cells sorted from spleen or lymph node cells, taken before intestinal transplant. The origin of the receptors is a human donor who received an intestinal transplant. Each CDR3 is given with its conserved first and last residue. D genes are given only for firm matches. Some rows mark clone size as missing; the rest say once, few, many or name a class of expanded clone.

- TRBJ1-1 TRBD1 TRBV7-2 TGTGCCAGCAGCAAAATCTACGACAGGGTTATAGTCCCTGACACTGAAGCTTTCTTT CASSKIYDRVIVPDTEAFF
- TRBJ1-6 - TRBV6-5 TGTGCCAGCAGTTACGGTCGGGTTTCACCCCTCCACTTT CASSYGRVSPLHF
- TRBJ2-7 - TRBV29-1 TGCAGCGTGAGGACGGGGGATGGTTACGAGCAGTACTTC CSVRTGDGYEQYF
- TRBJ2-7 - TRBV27 TGTGCCAGCAGTCTGATTGGACTTGCCTCCTACGAGCAGTACTTC CASSLIGLASYEQYF
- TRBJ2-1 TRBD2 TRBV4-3 TGCGCCAGCAGCCGCACCCCTTCGAGCGGGGATGAGCAGTTCTTC CASSRTPSSGDEQFF
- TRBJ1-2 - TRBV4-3 TGCGCCAGCAGTTGGGGGCAGGGAGCGGATGGCTACACCTTC CASSWGQGADGYTF
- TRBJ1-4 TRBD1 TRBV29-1 TGCAGCGTACAGGGGGCAACTAATGAAAAACTGTTTTTT CSVQGATNEKLFF
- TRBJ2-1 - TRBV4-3 TGCGCCAGCAGCCAAGAAGGGACTGTACACAATGAGCAGTTCTTC CASSQEGTVHNEQFF
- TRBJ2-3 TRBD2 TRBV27 TGTGCCAGCAGTTTATTGGGGCCCCTTAGCGGGGGGGCGAACACAGATACGCAGTATTTT CASSLLGPLSGGANTDTQYF
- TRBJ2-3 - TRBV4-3 TGCGCCAGCAGCCATGGCATTTACCGGGATCCCAGCACAGATACGCAGTATTTT CASSHGIYRDPSTDTQYF
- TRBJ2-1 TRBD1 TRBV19 TGTGCCAGTAGTGGGACAGGGTTGTATGAGCAGTTCTTC CASSGTGLYEQFF
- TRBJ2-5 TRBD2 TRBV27 TGTGCCAGCCGCCGGGGGGGACTAGCCTTAGAGACCCAGTACTTC CASRRGGLALETQYF
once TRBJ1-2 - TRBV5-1 TGCGCCAGCAGCTTGGCTCCGGTCTACTATGGCTACACCTTC CASSLAPVYYGYTF
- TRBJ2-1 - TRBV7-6 TGTGCCAGCAGCTTAGTGAATGTGGGGGTCCGAGACAGGCCTTACAATGAGCAGTTCTTC CASSLVNVGVRDRPYNEQFF